These T cell receptor beta chains were read from a single sample in a study of blood T cells in healthy people across ages. TCRdb itself ran the 5' RACE reads through MiXCR, one entry per CDR3 protein. The table lists fewer than 900,000 distinct CDR3 sequences, about 42% of them singletons. The specimen sequenced was blood. These receptor sequences come from a woman aged 60-70 years in good health. CDR3s include the opening cysteine and the closing phenylalanine or tryptophan. A D gene is named only where the DNA matches it firmly. Rows give clone size only sometimes, using once, few, many, or a class for an expanded clone.

j_call: TRBJ1-1; v_call: TRBV29-1; clone_size: -; d_call: -; cdr3_aa: CSVVMTRMNTEAFF; cdr3_nt: TGCAGCGTCGTCATGACCAGAATGAACACTGAAGCTTTCTTT
j_call: TRBJ2-1; v_call: TRBV5-1; clone_size: -; d_call: TRBD2; cdr3_aa: CASSLGYIAGGLNEQFF; cdr3_nt: TGCGCCAGCAGCCTTGGTTATATAGCGGGAGGTCTCAATGAGCAGTTCTTC
j_call: TRBJ2-1; v_call: TRBV28; clone_size: many; d_call: -; cdr3_aa: CASSRASDSYNEQFF; cdr3_nt: TGTGCCAGCAGTCGGGCGAGCGACTCCTACAATGAGCAGTTCTTC
j_call: TRBJ2-5; v_call: TRBV4-2; clone_size: few; d_call: -; cdr3_aa: CASIQNHGIGETQYF; cdr3_nt: TGTGCCAGCATCCAAAACCACGGGATTGGGGAGACCCAGTACTTC
j_call: TRBJ1-6; v_call: TRBV3-1; clone_size: -; d_call: -; cdr3_aa: CASSHGANSPLHF; cdr3_nt: TGTGCCAGCAGCCACGGGGCCAATTCACCCCTCCACTTT
j_call: TRBJ2-5; v_call: TRBV12-3/TRBV12-4; clone_size: many; d_call: -; cdr3_aa: CASSQEGGKQYF; cdr3_nt: TGTGCCAGCAGTCAGGAGGGGGGTAAGCAGTACTTC
j_call: TRBJ2-5; v_call: TRBV6-1; clone_size: -; d_call: -; cdr3_aa: CASSDRGLTETQYF; cdr3_nt: TGTGCCAGCAGTGATAGGGGGTTGACAGAGACCCAGTACTTC
j_call: TRBJ1-5; v_call: TRBV6-1; clone_size: -; d_call: -; cdr3_aa: CASSEGDYQPQHF; cdr3_nt: TGTGCCAGCAGTGAAGGCGATTATCAGCCCCAGCATTTT
j_call: TRBJ2-1; v_call: TRBV6-1; clone_size: few; d_call: -; cdr3_aa: CASSGYSGFNEQFF; cdr3_nt: TGTGCCAGCAGTGGGTACAGTGGCTTCAATGAGCAGTTCTTC
j_call: TRBJ2-7; v_call: TRBV25-1; clone_size: -; d_call: TRBD2; cdr3_aa: CASSAGTSNPHEQYF; cdr3_nt: TGTGCCAGCAGCGCCGGGACTAGCAATCCCCACGAGCAGTACTTC
j_call: TRBJ2-3; v_call: TRBV7-2; clone_size: many; d_call: TRBD2; cdr3_aa: CASSPAGGTTDTQYF; cdr3_nt: TGTGCCAGCAGCCCAGCGGGAGGAACCACAGATACGCAGTATTTT
j_call: TRBJ1-5; v_call: TRBV6-1; clone_size: -; d_call: -; cdr3_aa: CASSPDRSYQPQHF; cdr3_nt: TGTGCCAGCAGTCCCGACAGATCGTATCAGCCCCAGCATTTT
j_call: TRBJ2-2; v_call: TRBV20-1; clone_size: few; d_call: TRBD2; cdr3_aa: CSAREAGDTGELFF; cdr3_nt: TGCAGTGCTAGAGAAGCGGGAGACACCGGGGAGCTGTTTTTT
j_call: TRBJ2-5; v_call: TRBV20-1; clone_size: few; d_call: TRBD1; cdr3_aa: CSAFPGQSETQYF; cdr3_nt: TGCAGTGCTTTTCCGGGACAGTCGGAGACCCAGTACTTC
j_call: TRBJ2-3; v_call: TRBV4-3; clone_size: once; d_call: TRBD2; cdr3_aa: CASSQEQGLAGTTQYF; cdr3_nt: TGCGCCAGCAGCCAAGAGCAAGGACTAGCTGGGACTACGCAGTATTTT
j_call: TRBJ1-2; v_call: TRBV2; clone_size: -; d_call: -; cdr3_aa: CASFPDQYGYTF; cdr3_nt: TGTGCCAGCTTTCCGGATCAATATGGCTACACCTTC